This TCR beta chain appears in the sequencing data of a study of blood T cell repertoires in COVID-19. Trimming at V came to 0 bases and at J to 4 bases, leaving 5 bases not matched to a gene. The CDR3 covers 16 residues. Looked up from germline, CDR1 is MNHEY and CDR2 is SVGEGT. How the authors handled the data: Reference gene primer amplification in the assay estimated nucleated cell counts. Generated by immunoSEQ multiplex PCR, the TCRdb table keeps only in-frame clones and is missing some. Clone size and the V and J calls come from that table; the DNA yielded D and trimming. This table holds 75,000 to 100,000 clones, nearly 90% found once.

The sequenced sample consisted of peripheral blood. The receptor was derived from a man in his 70s with acute or convalescent COVID-19. J is TRBJ2-1 and V is TRBV6-2 or TRBV6-3, with 8 bases identical to TRBD1. The CDR3 sequence: CASSYSRTGTYNEQFF. In DNA form, the CDR3 reads TGTGCCAGCAGTTACTCGAGGACAGGGACATACAATGAGCAGTTCTTC.